The 4 T cell receptor beta chains reported below all come from one sample, sequenced in a study of CD8 T cells in ankylosing spondylitis. Study-level points and caveats: In ankylosing spondylitis blood, a motif of eight highly homologous TCR beta variants appeared characteristic.

TCRdb reanalysed the 5' RACE reads using MiXCR and keeps one entry per CDR3 protein. The data show roughly 700,000 distinct CDR3 sequences, roughly 19% seen once. These receptors have no known antigen. Sequences were obtained from blood, either unsorted or a sorted T cell fraction (not recorded which). Receptors were obtained from a male donor with ankylosing spondylitis.

This clonotype was seen more than once but under ten times. The chain joins TRBV7-9 to TRBJ2-5, with D tentatively TRBD2 (7 bases). CDR1 SEHNR and CDR2 FQNEAQ come from the germline V gene (reference sequence). This CDR3 has 16 residues. Between the trimmed V and J ends, which lost 1 base and 6 bases, there was a span of 18 bases. The CDR3 region is CASSLVLTGGVKTQYF. The CDR3 DNA is TGTGCCAGCAGCTTAGTTCTGACGGGGGGCGTGAAGACCCAGTACTTC.

The chain couples TRBV12-3 or TRBV12-4 to TRBJ1-2, with unresolved D. The CDR3 consists of 11 residues. V lost 3 bases to trimming and J lost 12 bases, with 11 bases between them. The CDR3 nucleotides are TGTGCCAGCAGTTTTGAGGGTATAAACACCTTC. It specifies CASSFEGINTF.

This clonotype was seen just once. V gene TRBV6-2 or TRBV6-3 combines with J gene TRBJ2-7; D gene unclear. The ends were cut back, 0 bases at V and 1 base at J, with 10 bases in the middle. The CDR3 length is 15 residues. Germline V gene lookup returns CDR1 MNHEY and CDR2 SVGEGT. The CDR3, as DNA: TGTGCCAGCAGTTACTCCGTTACTCCATCCTACGAGCAGTACTTC. Translated: CASSYSVTPSYEQYF.

Only a few counts were recorded for this clonotype. V usage is TRBV15 and J usage is TRBJ2-3, with 8 positions matching TRBD2. CDR1 LNHNV and CDR2 YYDKDF come from the germline V gene (reference sequence). V shed 3 bases and J 1 base; nucleotides not matched to a gene: 6. The CDR3 is 16 residues long. CDR3 region: CATSRAGTSGTDTQYF. As DNA, the CDR3 is TGTGCCACCAGCAGGGCCGGGACTAGTGGCACAGATACGCAGTATTTT.